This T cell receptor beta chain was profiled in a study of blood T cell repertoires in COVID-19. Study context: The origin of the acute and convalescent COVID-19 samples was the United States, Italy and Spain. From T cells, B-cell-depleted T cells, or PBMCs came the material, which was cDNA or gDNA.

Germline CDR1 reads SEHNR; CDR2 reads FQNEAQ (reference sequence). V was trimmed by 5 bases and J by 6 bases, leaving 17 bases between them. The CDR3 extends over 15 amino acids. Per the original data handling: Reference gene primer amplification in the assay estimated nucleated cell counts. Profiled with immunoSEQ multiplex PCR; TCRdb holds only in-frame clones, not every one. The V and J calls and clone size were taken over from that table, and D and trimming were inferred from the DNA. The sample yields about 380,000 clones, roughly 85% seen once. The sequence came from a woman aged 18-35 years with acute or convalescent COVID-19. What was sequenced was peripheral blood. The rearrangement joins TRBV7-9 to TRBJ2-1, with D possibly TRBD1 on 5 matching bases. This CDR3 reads CASSLQGGPFNEQFF. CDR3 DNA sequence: TGTGCCAGCAGCCTTCAGGGCGGTCCGTTCAATGAGCAGTTCTTC.